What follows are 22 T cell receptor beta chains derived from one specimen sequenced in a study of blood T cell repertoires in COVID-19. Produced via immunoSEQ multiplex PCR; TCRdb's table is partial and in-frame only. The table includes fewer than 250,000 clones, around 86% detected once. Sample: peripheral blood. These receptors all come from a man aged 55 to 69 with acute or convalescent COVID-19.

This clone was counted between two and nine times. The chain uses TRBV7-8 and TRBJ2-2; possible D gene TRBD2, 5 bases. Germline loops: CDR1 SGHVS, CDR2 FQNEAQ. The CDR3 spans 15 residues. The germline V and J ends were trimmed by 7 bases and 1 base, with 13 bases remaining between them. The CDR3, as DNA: TGTGCCAGCACCGCGTGGGCGGGGAACACCGGGGAGCTGTTTTTT. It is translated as CASTAWAGNTGELFF.

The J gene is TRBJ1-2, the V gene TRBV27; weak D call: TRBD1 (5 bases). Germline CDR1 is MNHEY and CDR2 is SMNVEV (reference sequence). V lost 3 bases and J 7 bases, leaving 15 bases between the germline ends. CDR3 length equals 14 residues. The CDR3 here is CASSFGQGGAGYTF. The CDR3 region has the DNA TGTGCCAGCAGTTTCGGCCAGGGAGGTGCTGGCTACACCTTC.

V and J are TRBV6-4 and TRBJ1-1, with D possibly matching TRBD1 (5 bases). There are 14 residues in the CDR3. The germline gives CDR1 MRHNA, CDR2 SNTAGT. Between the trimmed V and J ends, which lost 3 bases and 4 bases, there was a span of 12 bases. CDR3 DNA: TGTGCCAGCAGTGAAAGGGGCTTTAGCACTGAAGCTTTCTTT. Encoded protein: CASSERGFSTEAFF.

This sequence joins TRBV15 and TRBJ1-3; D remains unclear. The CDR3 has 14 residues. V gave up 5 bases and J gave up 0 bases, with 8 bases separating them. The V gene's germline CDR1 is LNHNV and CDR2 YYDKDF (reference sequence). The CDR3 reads CATSRVPSGNTIYF. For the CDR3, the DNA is TGTGCCACCAGCCGTGTCCCCTCTGGAAACACCATATATTTT.

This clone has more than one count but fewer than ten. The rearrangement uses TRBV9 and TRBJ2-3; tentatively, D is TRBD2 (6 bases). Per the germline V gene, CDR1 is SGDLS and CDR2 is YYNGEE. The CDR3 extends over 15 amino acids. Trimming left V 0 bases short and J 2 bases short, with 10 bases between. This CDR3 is CASSVGLANTDTQYF. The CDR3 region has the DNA TGTGCCAGCAGCGTAGGGCTAGCGAACACAGATACGCAGTATTTT.

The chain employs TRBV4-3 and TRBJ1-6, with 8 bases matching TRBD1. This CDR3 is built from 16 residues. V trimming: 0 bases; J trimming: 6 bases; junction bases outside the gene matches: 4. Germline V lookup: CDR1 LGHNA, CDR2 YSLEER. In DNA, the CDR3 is TGCGCCAGCAGCCAAGAACAGGGGGTCGGTAATTCACCCCTCCACTTT. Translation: CASSQEQGVGNSPLHF.

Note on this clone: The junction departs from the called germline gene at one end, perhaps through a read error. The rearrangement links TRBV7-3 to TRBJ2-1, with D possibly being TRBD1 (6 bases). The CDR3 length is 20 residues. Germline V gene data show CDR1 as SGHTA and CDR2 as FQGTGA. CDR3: CASSLKSSIFKQGEINKQFF. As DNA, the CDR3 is TGTGCCAGCAGCTTAAAGAGTAGTATTTTTAAACAGGGAGAAATCAATAAGCAGTTCTTC.

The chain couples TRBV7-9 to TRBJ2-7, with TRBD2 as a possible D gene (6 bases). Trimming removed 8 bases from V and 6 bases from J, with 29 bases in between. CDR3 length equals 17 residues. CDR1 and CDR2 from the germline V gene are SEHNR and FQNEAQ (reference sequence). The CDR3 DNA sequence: TGTGCCAGCTCCTTAGGGTGGACCGGGACGGAGGGTGGCGAGCAGTACTTC. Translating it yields CASSLGWTGTEGGEQYF.

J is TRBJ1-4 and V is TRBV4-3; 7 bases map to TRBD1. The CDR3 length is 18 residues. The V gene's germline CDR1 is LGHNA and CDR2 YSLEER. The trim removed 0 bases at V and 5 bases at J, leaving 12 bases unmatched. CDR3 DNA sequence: TGCGCCAGCAGCCAAGATACAGGGGCGCGACCCAACAATGAAAAACTGTTTTTT. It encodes CASSQDTGARPNNEKLFF.

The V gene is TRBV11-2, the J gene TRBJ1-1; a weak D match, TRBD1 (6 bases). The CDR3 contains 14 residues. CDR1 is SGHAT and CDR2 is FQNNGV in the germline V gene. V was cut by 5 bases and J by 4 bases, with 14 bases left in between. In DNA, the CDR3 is TGTGCCAGCAGCCGGAACAGGGATTCCACTGAAGCTTTCTTT. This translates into CASSRNRDSTEAFF.

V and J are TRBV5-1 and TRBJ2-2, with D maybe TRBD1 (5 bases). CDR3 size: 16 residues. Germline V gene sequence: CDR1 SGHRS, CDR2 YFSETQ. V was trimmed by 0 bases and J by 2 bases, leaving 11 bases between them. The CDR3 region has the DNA TGCGCCAGCAGCTTGGACCGGACAACCAACACCGGGGAGCTGTTTTTT. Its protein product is CASSLDRTTNTGELFF.

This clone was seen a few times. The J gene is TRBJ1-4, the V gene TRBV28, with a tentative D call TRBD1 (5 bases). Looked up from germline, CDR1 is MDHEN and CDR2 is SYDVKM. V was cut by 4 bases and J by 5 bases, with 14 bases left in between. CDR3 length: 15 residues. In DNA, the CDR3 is TGTGCCAGCAGTTCCCGGGACGCGGGAAATGAAAAACTGTTTTTT. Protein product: CASSSRDAGNEKLFF.

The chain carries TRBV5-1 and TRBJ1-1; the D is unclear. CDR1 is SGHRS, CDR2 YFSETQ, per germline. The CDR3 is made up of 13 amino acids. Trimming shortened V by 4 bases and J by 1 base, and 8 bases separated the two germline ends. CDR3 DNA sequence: TGCGCCAGCAGCCGGGGAGGGAACACTGAAGCTTTCTTT. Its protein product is CASSRGGNTEAFF.

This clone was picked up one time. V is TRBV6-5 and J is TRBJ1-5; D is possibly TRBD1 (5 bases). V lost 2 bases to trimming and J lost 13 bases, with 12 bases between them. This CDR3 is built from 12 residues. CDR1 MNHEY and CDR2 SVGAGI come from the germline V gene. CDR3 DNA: TGTGCCAGCAGTTACCCGGGCCGGGGGCAGCATTTT. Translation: CASSYPGRGQHF.

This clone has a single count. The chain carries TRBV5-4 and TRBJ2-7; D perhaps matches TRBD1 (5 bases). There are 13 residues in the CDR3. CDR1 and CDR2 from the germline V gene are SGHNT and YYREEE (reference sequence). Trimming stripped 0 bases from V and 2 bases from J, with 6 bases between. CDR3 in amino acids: CASSLAGPYEQYF. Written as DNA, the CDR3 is TGTGCCAGCAGCTTGGCAGGGCCCTACGAGCAGTACTTC.

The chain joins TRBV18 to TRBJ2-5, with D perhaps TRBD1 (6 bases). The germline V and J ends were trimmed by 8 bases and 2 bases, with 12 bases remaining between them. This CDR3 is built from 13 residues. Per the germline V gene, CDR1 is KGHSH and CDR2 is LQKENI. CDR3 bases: TGTGCCAGCGGTCAGGGGTTACAAGAGACCCAGTACTTC. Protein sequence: CASGQGLQETQYF.

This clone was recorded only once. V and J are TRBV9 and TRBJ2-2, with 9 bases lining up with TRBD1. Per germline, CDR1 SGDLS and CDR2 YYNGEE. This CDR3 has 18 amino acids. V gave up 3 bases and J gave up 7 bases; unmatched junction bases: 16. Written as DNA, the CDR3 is TGTGCCAGCAGCGAGCGGAGAGACAGGGGGATTGTAAACGGGGAGCTGTTTTTT. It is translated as CASSERRDRGIVNGELFF. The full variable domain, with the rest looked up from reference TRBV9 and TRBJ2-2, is DSGVTQTPKHLITATGQRVTLRCSPRSGDLSVYWYQQSLDQGLQFLIQYYNGEERAKGNILERFSAQQFPDLHSELNLSSLELGDSALYFCASSERRDRGIVNGELFFGEGSRLTVL.

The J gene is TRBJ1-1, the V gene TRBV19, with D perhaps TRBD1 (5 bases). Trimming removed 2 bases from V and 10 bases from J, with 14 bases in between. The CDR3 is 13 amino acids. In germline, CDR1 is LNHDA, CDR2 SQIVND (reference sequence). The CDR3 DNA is TGTGCCAGTAGTATACGACCCAGGGTGAGAGCTTTCTTT. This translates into CASSIRPRVRAFF.

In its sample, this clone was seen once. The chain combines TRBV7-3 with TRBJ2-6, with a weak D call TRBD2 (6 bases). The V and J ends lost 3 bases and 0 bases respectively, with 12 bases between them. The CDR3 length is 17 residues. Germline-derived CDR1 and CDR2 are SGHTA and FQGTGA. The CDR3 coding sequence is TGTGCCAGCAGCTTGTCCGGGAGCAACTCTGGGGCCAACGTCCTGACTTTC. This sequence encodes CASSLSGSNSGANVLTF.

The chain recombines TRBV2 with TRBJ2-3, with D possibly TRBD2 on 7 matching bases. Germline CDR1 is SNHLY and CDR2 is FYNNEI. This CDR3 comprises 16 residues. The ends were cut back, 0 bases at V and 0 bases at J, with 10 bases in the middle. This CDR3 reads CASSEAGGPSTDTQYF. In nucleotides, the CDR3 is TGTGCCAGCAGTGAAGCGGGGGGGCCTAGCACAGATACGCAGTATTTT.

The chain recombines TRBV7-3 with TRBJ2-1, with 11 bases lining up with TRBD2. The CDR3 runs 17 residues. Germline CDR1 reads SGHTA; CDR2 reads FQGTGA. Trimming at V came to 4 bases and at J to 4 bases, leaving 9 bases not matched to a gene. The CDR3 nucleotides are TGTGCCAGCAGCTCAGAACTAGCGGGGGCGTCTTACAATGAGCAGTTCTTC. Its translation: CASSSELAGASYNEQFF.

The CDR3 loop is CASSYSPGNNEQFF. The CDR3 DNA is TGTGCCAGCAGCTACAGTCCAGGGAACAATGAGCAGTTCTTC. The rearrangement uses TRBV7-2 and TRBJ2-1; possible D gene TRBD1, 5 bases. Germline CDR1 and CDR2: SGHTA and FQGNSA. Trimming cost V 4 bases and J 5 bases, with 12 bases left between them. CDR3 length: 14 residues.